The 13 T cell receptor beta chains listed next were all sequenced from one sample in a study of shared clonotypes between healthy human individuals. The method was immunoSEQ multiplex PCR; TCRdb's version includes in-frame clones alone and lacks a portion of them. The sample records roughly 650,000 clones, approximately 96% being singletons. Naive CD8 cells were CD45RO-negative, positively selected for CCR7, excluding terminally differentiated effector memory CD45RA+ cells. Material for sequencing was naive CD8+ T cells sorted from blood. The origin of the receptors is a woman under 40 in good health.

The rearrangement joins TRBV7-9 to TRBJ2-1; 8 nucleotides align to TRBD2. J gave up 6 bases and V 5 bases, and 18 bases lay outside the gene matches. CDR1 SEHNR and CDR2 FQNEAQ come from the germline V gene (reference sequence). The CDR3 covers 18 residues. The CDR3 DNA sequence: TGTGCCAGCAGCGCGAGAGGTCCCGGGACTAGGGAAAGCAATGAGCAGTTCTTC. Protein: CASSARGPGTRESNEQFF.

This clone is a singleton in its sample. The gene calls are TRBV7-9 and TRBJ2-7, with a tentative D call TRBD2 (5 bases). The V gene lost 5 bases and the J gene lost 5 bases, with 19 bases spanning the gap. Germline lookup yields CDR1 SEHNR and CDR2 FQNEAQ (reference sequence). The CDR3 has 15 amino acids. CDR3 amino acids: CASSPDLRPRHEQYF. In DNA, the CDR3 is TGTGCCAGCAGCCCGGACTTACGGCCGAGGCACGAGCAGTACTTC.

The chain has TRBV4-1 and TRBJ2-7, with D possibly TRBD1 on 5 matching bases. CDR3 length equals 15 residues. Germline V gene sequence: CDR1 MGHRA, CDR2 YSYEKL. V lost 1 base and J 6 bases, leaving 16 bases between the germline ends. Here the CDR3 DNA reads TGCGCCAGCAGCCAAGTCCAGGGCAACTCCGCCGAGCAGTACTTC. This gives the protein CASSQVQGNSAEQYF.

The V gene is TRBV19, the J gene TRBJ1-2, with D uncertain. Trimming took off 6 bases at V and 8 bases at J, with 16 bases between the two ends. CDR1 is LNHDA, CDR2 SQIVND, per germline (reference sequence). The CDR3 covers 13 residues. The CDR3 is CASSTTWSGGYTF. CDR3 DNA sequence: TGTGCCAGTAGCACTACCTGGTCGGGCGGCTACACCTTC.

This chain uses TRBV27 with TRBJ2-1, with 9 bases lining up with TRBD2. This CDR3 has 18 residues. The germline V gene has CDR1 MNHEY and CDR2 SMNVEV (reference sequence). The trim removed 3 bases at V and 4 bases at J, leaving 13 bases unmatched. CDR3 protein: CASSLALFGTSRYNEQFF. The CDR3 DNA follows: TGTGCCAGCAGTTTGGCCTTATTCGGGACTAGCAGGTACAATGAGCAGTTCTTC.

The chain recombines TRBV5-3 with TRBJ2-1; TRBD2 agrees at 9 bases. TRBV5-3 is assigned to the ORF class and has an uncertain function. This CDR3 has 20 residues. Trimming removed 3 bases from V and 8 bases from J; junction bases left unmatched: 24. This chain's CDR3 is CARSSSLFCGLAGEGDEQFF. The CDR3 bases are TGTGCCAGAAGCTCTTCGCTTTTTTGCGGCTTAGCGGGAGAGGGCGATGAGCAGTTCTTC.

The rearrangement links TRBV4-1 to TRBJ2-5, with a tentative D call TRBD2 (6 bases). The J call may be mistaken, given a closer DNA end match to TRBJ2-7. The V gene's germline CDR1 is MGHRA and CDR2 YSYEKL. This CDR3 contains 14 residues. CDR3 bases: TGCGCCAGCAGCCCCGTCGGGGGAACCTACGAGCAGTACTTC. Residues: CASSPVGGTYEQYF.

The chain links TRBV2 to TRBJ2-2; 7 nucleotides agree with TRBD1. J lost 6 bases, V lost 7 bases, and 11 bases had no gene match. This CDR3 has 15 amino acids. Germline CDR1 and CDR2: SNHLY and FYNNEI. CDR3: CASTLRQGISGELFF. CDR3 sequence (DNA): TGTGCCAGCACCCTCAGACAGGGAATCTCCGGGGAGCTGTTTTTT.

The chain couples TRBV11-2 to TRBJ2-1; 9 nucleotides align to TRBD2. Losses at the gene ends were 3 bases for V and 1 base for J; bases not matched to a gene: 7. Germline V gene data show CDR1 as SGHAT and CDR2 as FQNNGV. CDR3 size: 17 residues. The CDR3 spells CASSFLEAGGSYNEQFF. CDR3 bases: TGTGCCAGCAGCTTCTTAGAGGCGGGAGGGTCCTACAATGAGCAGTTCTTC.

J is TRBJ2-7 and V is TRBV7-9, with a tentative D call TRBD1 (6 bases). Germline values: CDR1 SEHNR, CDR2 FQNEAQ (reference sequence). The V gene lost 4 bases and the J gene lost 1 base, with 8 bases spanning the gap. The CDR3 is 13 residues long. CDR3 in DNA: TGTGCCAGCAGCTCCGACAGGTCCTACGAGCAGTACTTC. Amino acids: CASSSDRSYEQYF.

This clone was counted between two and nine times. V and J are TRBV19 and TRBJ1-3; D ambiguous. The CDR3 runs to 13 residues. With 3 bases removed from V and 8 bases from J, the gap between germline ends came to 11 bases. Germline CDR1 and CDR2: LNHDA and SQIVND (reference sequence). The CDR3 here is CASSISLRDTIYF. CDR3 in DNA: TGTGCCAGTAGTATTAGCCTGCGGGACACCATATATTTT.

This chain links TRBV7-9 with TRBJ2-4; D ambiguous. CDR1 is SEHNR and CDR2 is FQNEAQ in the germline V gene (reference sequence). Trimming took 1 base from V and 0 from J, leaving 7 bases between them. This CDR3 is built from 15 residues. The CDR3 region has the DNA TGTGCCAGCAGCTTAGTCCCCTTAGCCAAAAACATTCAGTACTTC. Translating gives CASSLVPLAKNIQYF.

A single count supports this clone. The chain couples TRBV11-2 to TRBJ2-1; no definite D call. The germline gives CDR1 SGHAT, CDR2 FQNNGV. The CDR3 is 11 amino acids. Trimming shortened V by 5 bases and J by 13 bases, and 12 bases separated the two germline ends. The DNA for the CDR3 is TGTGCCAGCAGCGTGGGCCCCGTTCAGTTCTTC. Residues: CASSVGPVQFF. The full variable domain, its missing parts supplied by reference TRBV11-2 and TRBJ2-1, is EAGVAQSPRYKIIEKRQSVAFWCNPISGHATLYWYQQILGQGPKLLIQFQNNGVVDDSQLPKDRFSAERLKGVDSTLKIQPAKLEDSAVYLCASSVGPVQFFGPGTRLTVL.